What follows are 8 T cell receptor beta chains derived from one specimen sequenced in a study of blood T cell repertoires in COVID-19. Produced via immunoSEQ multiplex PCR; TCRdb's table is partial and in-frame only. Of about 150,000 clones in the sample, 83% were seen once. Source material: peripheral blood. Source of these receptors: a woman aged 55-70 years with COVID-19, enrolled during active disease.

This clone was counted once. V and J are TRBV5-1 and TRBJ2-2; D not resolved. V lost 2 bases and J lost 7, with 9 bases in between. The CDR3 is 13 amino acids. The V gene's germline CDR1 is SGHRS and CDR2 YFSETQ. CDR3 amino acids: CASSFLADGELFF. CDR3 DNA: TGCGCCAGCAGCTTTTTAGCAGACGGGGAGCTGTTTTTT.

CDR3 amino acids: CASSLRFGQGNEKLFF. As DNA, the CDR3 is TGTGCCAGCAGCCTACGGTTCGGACAGGGGAATGAAAAACTGTTTTTT. The chain recombines TRBV27 with TRBJ1-4; TRBD1 matches at 9 bases. The CDR3 totals 16 residues. In germline, CDR1 is MNHEY, CDR2 SMNVEV (reference sequence). Losses at the gene ends were 6 bases for V and 5 bases for J; bases not matched to a gene: 10.

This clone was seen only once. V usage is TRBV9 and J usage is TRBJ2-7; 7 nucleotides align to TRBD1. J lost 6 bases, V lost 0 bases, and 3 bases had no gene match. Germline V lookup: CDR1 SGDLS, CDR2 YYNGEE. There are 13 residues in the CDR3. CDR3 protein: CASSVARGSEQYF. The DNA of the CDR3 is TGTGCCAGCAGCGTAGCCAGGGGGTCCGAGCAGTACTTC.

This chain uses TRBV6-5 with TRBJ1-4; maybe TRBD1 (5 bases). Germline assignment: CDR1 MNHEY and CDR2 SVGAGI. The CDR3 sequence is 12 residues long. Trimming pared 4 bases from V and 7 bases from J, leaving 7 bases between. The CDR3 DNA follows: TGTGCCAGCAGTTCAAGGGGTGAAAAACTGTTTTTT. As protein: CASSSRGEKLFF.

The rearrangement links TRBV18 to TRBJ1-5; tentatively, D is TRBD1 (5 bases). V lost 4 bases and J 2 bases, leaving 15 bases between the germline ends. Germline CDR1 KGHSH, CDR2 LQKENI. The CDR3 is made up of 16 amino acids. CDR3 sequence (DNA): TGTGCCAGCTCACGGGGGGGACGGGACGGCAATCAGCCCCAGCATTTT. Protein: CASSRGGRDGNQPQHF.

CDR3 coding DNA: TGTGCCACCAGCAGTCCCGGGACAGGGGACTATGGCTACACCTTC. This gives the protein CATSSPGTGDYGYTF. The chain has TRBV15 and TRBJ1-2, with 10 bases lining up with TRBD1. The germline V gene has CDR1 LNHNV and CDR2 YYDKDF (reference sequence). Trimming cost V 3 bases and J 3 bases; bases outside gene matches: 4. This CDR3 spans 15 amino acids.

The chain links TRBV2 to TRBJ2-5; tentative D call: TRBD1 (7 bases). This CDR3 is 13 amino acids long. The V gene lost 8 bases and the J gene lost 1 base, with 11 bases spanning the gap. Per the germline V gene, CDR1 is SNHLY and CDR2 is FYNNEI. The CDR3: CASGGTVQETQYF. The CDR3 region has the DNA TGTGCCAGCGGGGGGACAGTCCAAGAGACCCAGTACTTC.

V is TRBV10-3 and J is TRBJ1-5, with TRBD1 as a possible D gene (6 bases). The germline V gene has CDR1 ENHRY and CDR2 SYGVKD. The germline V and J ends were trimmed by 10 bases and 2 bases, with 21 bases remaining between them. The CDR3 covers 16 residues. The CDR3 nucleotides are TGTGCCACCGAAACAGGGATTGTAGGTGGCAATCAGCCCCAGCATTTT. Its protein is CATETGIVGGNQPQHF.